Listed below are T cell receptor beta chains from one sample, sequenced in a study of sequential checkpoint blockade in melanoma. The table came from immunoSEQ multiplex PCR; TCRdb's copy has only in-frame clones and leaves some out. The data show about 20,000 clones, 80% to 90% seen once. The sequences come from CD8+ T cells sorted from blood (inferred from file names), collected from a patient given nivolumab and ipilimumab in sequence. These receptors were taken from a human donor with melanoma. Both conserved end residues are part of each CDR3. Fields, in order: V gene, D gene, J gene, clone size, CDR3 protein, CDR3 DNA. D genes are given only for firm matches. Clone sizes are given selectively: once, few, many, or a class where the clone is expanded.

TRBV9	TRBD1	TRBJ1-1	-	CASSKPGQGNTEAFF	TGTGCCAGCAGCAAACCGGGACAGGGGAACACTGAAGCTTTCTTT
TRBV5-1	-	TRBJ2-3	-	CASRPPNTRDTDTQYF	TGCGCCAGCAGACCACCAAATACTAGAGACACAGATACGCAGTATTTT
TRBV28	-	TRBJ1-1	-	CASSFRAEAFF	TGTGCCAGCAGTTTCAGGGCTGAAGCTTTCTTT
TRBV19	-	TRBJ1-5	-	CASMITGLSYQPQHF	TGTGCCAGTATGATTACAGGGTTGTCTTATCAGCCCCAGCATTTT
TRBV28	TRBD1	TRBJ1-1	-	CASSLRDRGLNTEAFF	TGTGCCAGCAGTCTCCGGGACAGGGGCTTGAACACTGAAGCTTTCTTT
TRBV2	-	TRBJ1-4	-	CASSEGTATNEKLFF	TGTGCCAGCAGTGAAGGGACAGCAACTAATGAAAAACTGTTTTTT
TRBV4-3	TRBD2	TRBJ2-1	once	CASSQDRGGNNEQFF	TGCGCCAGCAGCCAAGATCGGGGGGGGAACAATGAGCAGTTCTTC
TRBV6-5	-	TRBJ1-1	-	CASSYSPRGVEAFF	TGTGCCAGCAGTTACTCTCCCCGGGGGGTTGAAGCTTTCTTT
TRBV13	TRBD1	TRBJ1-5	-	CASSLWGQDNQPQHF	TGTGCCAGCAGCTTATGGGGACAGGACAATCAGCCCCAGCATTTT
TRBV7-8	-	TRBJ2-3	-	CASSSPTPSGGSTDTQYF	TGTGCCAGCAGCTCCCCTACACCCTCAGGGGGGAGCACAGATACGCAGTATTTT
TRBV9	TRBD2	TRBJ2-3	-	CASSPSGGLTDTQYF	TGTGCCAGCAGCCCTAGCGGGGGGTTGACAGATACGCAGTATTTT
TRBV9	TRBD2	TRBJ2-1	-	CASSLRLSGARGGEQFF	TGTGCCAGCAGCTTACGTCTTAGCGGGGCTCGCGGGGGTGAGCAGTTCTTC
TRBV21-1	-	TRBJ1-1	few	CASSKEGAMNTEAFF	TGTGCCAGCAGCAAAGAAGGGGCAATGAACACTGAAGCTTTCTTT
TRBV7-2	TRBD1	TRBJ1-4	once	CASSRGQVAGKLFF	TGTGCCAGCAGCCGAGGACAGGTCGCCGGAAAACTGTTTTTT
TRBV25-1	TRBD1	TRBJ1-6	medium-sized	CASSWDRDNSPLHF	TGTGCCAGCAGTTGGGACAGGGACAACTCACCCCTCCACTTT
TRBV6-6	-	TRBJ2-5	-	CASSYVRGQETQYF	TGTGCCAGCAGTTACGTGCGGGGCCAAGAGACCCAGTACTTC
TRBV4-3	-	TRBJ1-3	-	CASSQDSLSGNTIYF	TGCGCCAGCAGCCAGGACAGTCTCTCTGGAAACACCATATATTTT
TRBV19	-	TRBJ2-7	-	CASSIRTVNYEQYF	TGTGCCAGTAGTATCAGGACAGTGAACTACGAGCAGTACTTC
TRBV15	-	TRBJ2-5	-	CATSRETNQETQYF	TGTGCCACCAGCAGAGAGACTAACCAAGAGACCCAGTACTTC
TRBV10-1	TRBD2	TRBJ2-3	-	CASSDFRLAGGTDTQYF	TGCGCCAGCAGTGACTTTAGGCTAGCGGGGGGCACAGATACGCAGTATTTT
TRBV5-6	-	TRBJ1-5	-	CASSLGGVQPQHF	TGTGCCAGCAGCTTGGGGGGCGTCCAGCCCCAGCATTTT
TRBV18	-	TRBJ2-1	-	CASSPPRSPTYNEQFF	TGTGCCAGCTCACCACCCCGCAGTCCAACCTACAATGAGCAGTTCTTC
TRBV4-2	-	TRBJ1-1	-	CASSQRGEVWPEAFF	TGTGCCAGCAGCCAACGGGGGGAAGTCTGGCCCGAAGCTTTCTTT
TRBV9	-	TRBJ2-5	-	CASSTGAHLGETQYF	TGTGCCAGCAGCACTGGGGCCCACTTAGGAGAGACCCAGTACTTC
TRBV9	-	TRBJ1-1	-	CASSEGSRGELNTEAFF	TGTGCCAGCAGCGAGGGGTCGCGGGGGGAACTTAACACTGAAGCTTTCTTT
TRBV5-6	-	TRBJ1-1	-	CASSALTGLEAFF	TGTGCCAGCAGCGCGCTAACAGGCCTTGAAGCTTTCTTT
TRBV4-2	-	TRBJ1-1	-	CASSLGHNTEAFF	TGTGCCAGCAGCCTCGGACACAACACTGAAGCTTTCTTT
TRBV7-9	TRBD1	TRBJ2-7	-	CASRGDRLYEQYF	TGTGCCAGCAGGGGGGACAGGCTCTACGAGCAGTACTTC
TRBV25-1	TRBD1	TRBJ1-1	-	CASSGLTGDTEAFF	TGTGCCAGCAGCGGGTTGACAGGGGACACTGAAGCTTTCTTT
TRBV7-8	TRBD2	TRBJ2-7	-	CASLRGGVYEQYF	TGTGCCAGCCTCCGGGGGGGGGTATACGAGCAGTACTTC
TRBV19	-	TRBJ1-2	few	CASSRSYGYTF	TGTGCCAGTAGTCGGTCCTATGGCTACACCTTC
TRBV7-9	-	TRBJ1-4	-	CASSSQTFPEKLFF	TGTGCCAGCAGCTCCCAGACATTCCCTGAAAAACTGTTTTTT
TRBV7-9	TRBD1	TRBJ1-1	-	CASSVPGQGPMSAEAFF	TGTGCCAGCAGCGTGCCGGGACAGGGGCCGATGAGCGCTGAAGCTTTCTTT